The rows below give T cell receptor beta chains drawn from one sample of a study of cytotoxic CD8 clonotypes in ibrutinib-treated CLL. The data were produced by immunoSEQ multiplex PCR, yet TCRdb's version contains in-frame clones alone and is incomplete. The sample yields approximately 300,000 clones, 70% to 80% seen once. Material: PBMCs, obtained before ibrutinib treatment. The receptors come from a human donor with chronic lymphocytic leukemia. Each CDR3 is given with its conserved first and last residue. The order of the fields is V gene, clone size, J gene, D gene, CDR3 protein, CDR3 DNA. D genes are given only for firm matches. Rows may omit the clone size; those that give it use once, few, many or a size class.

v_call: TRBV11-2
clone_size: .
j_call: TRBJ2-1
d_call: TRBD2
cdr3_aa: CASSLTSGRNEQFF
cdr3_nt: TGTGCCAGCAGCCTTACTAGCGGGAGAAATGAGCAGTTCTTC

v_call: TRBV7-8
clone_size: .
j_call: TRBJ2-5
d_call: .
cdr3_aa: CASSLPGVPQETQYF
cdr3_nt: TGTGCCAGCAGCTTACCGGGGGTACCCCAAGAGACCCAGTACTTC

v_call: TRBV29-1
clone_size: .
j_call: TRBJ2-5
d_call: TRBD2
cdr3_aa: CSVGGPSGRMETQYF
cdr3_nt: TGCAGCGTTGGGGGGCCTAGCGGGAGAATGGAGACCCAGTACTTC

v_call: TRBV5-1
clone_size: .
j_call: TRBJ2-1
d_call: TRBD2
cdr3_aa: CASSLEREELNNEQFF
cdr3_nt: TGCGCCAGCAGCTTGGAGCGGGAGGAACTTAACAATGAGCAGTTCTTC

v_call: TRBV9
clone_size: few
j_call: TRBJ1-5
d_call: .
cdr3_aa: CASSVGQNQPQHF
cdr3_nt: TGTGCCAGCAGCGTGGGGCAAAATCAGCCCCAGCATTTT

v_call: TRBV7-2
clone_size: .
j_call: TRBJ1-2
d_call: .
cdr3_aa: CASSLGAVGYTF
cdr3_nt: TGTGCCAGCAGCTTAGGCGCCGTGGGCTACACCTTC

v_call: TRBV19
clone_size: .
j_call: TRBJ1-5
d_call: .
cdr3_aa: CASSIEHLRQDHNQPQHF
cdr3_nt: TGTGCCAGTAGTATAGAGCACCTTAGACAGGACCACAATCAGCCCCAGCATTTT

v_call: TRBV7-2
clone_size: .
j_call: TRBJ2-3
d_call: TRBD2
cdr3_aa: CASSLVIAGGTDTQYF
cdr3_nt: TGTGCCAGCAGCTTAGTAATAGCGGGAGGAACAGATACGCAGTATTTT

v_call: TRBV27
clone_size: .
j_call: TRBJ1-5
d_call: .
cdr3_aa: CASSLLGHGNQPQHF
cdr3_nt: TGTGCCAGCAGTTTACTAGGACATGGCAATCAGCCCCAGCATTTT

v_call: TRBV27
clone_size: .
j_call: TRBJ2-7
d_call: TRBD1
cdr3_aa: CASSHRDRGGEQYF
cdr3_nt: TGTGCCAGCAGTCACCGGGACAGGGGAGGCGAGCAGTACTTC

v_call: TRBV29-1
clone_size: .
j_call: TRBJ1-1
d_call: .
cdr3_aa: CSASTVATEAFF
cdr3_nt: TGCAGCGCATCGACAGTGGCCACTGAAGCTTTCTTT

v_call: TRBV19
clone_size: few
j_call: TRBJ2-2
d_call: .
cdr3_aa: CASSIRTGTNTGELFF
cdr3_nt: TGTGCCAGTAGTATTAGAACAGGGACTAACACCGGGGAGCTGTTTTTT

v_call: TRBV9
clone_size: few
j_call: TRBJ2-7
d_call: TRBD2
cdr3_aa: CASSVGGSRYEQYF
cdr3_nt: TGTGCCAGCAGCGTAGGCGGGAGCCGGTACGAGCAGTACTTC

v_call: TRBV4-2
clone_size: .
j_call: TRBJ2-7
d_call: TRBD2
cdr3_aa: CASSKTSGSGSYEQYF
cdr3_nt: TGTGCCAGCAGCAAAACTAGCGGGAGCGGATCCTACGAGCAGTACTTC

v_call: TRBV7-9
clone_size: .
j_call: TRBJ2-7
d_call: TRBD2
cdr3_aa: CASSFSRAGESYEQYF
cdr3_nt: TGTGCCAGCAGCTTTTCCCGGGCGGGAGAGTCCTACGAGCAGTACTTC

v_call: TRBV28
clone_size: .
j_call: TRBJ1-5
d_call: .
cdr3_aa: CASRDSSNQPQHF
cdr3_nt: TGTGCCAGCAGGGACAGTAGCAATCAGCCCCAGCATTTT

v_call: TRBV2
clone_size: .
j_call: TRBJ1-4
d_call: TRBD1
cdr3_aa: CASSGGQGLGATNEKLFF
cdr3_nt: TGTGCCAGCAGTGGGGGACAGGGCTTGGGAGCAACTAATGAAAAACTGTTTTTT

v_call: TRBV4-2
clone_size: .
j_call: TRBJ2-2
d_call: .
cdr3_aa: CASSQAGASNGELFF
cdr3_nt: TGTGCCAGCAGCCAAGCAGGCGCGAGCAACGGGGAGCTGTTTTTT

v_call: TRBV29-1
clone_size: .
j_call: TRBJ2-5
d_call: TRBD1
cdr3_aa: CSVDANRGRETQYF
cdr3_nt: TGCAGCGTTGACGCAAACAGGGGGCGAGAGACCCAGTACTTC

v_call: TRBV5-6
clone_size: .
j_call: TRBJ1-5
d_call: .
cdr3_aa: CASTRYEPGDYSNQPQHF
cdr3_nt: TGTGCCAGCACCCGATACGAGCCGGGGGATTATAGCAATCAGCCCCAGCATTTT

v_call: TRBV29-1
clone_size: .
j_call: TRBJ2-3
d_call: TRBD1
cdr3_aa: CSVGQGASTDTQYF
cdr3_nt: TGCAGCGTTGGACAGGGCGCTAGCACAGATACGCAGTATTTT

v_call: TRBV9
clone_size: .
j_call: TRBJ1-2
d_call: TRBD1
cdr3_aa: CASSVGFLGQGHYGYTF
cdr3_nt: TGTGCCAGCAGCGTAGGCTTTTTGGGACAGGGCCACTATGGCTACACCTTC

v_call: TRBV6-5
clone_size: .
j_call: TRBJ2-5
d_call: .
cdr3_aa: CASSYSVSAEALRYF
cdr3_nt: TGTGCCAGCAGTTACTCGGTATCGGCTGAGGCCCTTCGGTACTTC

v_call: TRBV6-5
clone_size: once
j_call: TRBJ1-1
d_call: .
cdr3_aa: CASSYSVRMNTEAFF
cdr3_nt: TGTGCCAGCAGTTACTCGGTCCGGATGAACACTGAAGCTTTCTTT

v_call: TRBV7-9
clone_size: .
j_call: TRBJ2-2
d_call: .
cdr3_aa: CASSLAPGPNTGELFF
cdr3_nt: TGTGCCAGCAGCTTAGCCCCGGGACCAAACACCGGGGAGCTGTTTTTT

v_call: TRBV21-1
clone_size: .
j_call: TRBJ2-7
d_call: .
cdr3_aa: CASRQVGYEQYF
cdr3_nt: TGTGCCAGCAGGCAAGTGGGCTACGAGCAGTACTTC

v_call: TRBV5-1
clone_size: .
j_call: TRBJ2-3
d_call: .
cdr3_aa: CASSLGIGDTDTQYF
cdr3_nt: TGCGCCAGCAGCTTGGGAATCGGGGACACAGATACGCAGTATTTT

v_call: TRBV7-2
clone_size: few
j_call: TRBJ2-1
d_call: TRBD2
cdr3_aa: CASSGAGGPGHEQFF
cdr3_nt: TGTGCCAGCAGCGGAGCGGGAGGGCCCGGGCATGAGCAGTTCTTC

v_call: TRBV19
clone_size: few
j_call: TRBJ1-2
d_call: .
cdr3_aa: CASSAAQGRDNYGYTF
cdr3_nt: TGTGCCAGTAGTGCCGCACAGGGAAGGGATAACTATGGCTACACCTTC

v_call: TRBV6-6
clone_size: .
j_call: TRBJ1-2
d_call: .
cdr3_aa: CASTSVIGPDYGYTF
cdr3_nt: TGTGCCAGCACCTCAGTTATCGGACCAGACTATGGCTACACCTTC

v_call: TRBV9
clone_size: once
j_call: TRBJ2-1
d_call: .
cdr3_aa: CASSVLLPEQFF
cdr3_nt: TGTGCCAGCAGCGTATTACTCCCTGAGCAGTTCTTC

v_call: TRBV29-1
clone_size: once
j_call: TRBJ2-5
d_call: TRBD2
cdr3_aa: CSVALRLAKETQYF
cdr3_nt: TGCAGCGTGGCCCTGAGACTAGCAAAAGAGACCCAGTACTTC

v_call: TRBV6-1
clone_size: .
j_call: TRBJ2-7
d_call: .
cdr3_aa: CASIQWGGSREQYF
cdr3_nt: TGTGCCAGCATCCAGTGGGGCGGGTCTCGGGAGCAGTACTTC

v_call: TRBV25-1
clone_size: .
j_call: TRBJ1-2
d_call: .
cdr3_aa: CASSADYGYTF
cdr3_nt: TGTGCCAGCAGTGCGGACTATGGCTACACCTTC

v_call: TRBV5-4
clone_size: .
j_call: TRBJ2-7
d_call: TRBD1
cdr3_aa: CASSAGQGNEQYF
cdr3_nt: TGTGCCAGCAGCGCGGGACAGGGAAACGAGCAGTACTTC

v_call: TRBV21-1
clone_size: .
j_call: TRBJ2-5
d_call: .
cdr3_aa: CASPKGGSEQGLQETQYF
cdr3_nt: TGTGCCAGCCCCAAAGGGGGGTCAGAACAGGGACTCCAAGAGACCCAGTACTTC

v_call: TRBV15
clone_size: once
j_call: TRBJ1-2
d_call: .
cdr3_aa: CATSNVNGAVYGYTF
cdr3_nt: TGTGCCACCAGCAACGTGAACGGAGCGGTCTATGGCTACACCTTC

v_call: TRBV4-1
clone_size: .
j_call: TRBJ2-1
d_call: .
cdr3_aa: CASSPLWAANGEQFF
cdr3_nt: TGCGCCAGCAGCCCGCTGTGGGCGGCCAATGGAGAGCAGTTCTTC

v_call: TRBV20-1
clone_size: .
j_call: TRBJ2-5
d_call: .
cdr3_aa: CSPTGQETQYF
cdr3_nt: TGCAGTCCCACAGGTCAAGAGACCCAGTACTTC

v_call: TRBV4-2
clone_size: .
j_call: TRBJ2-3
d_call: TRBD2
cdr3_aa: CASSPIGGSGRESTDTQYF
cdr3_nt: TGTGCCAGCAGCCCCATCGGAGGTAGCGGGAGGGAAAGCACAGATACGCAGTATTTT

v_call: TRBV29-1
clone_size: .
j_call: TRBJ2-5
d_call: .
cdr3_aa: CSVEDPYLETQYF
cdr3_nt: TGCAGCGTTGAAGATCCGTACCTAGAGACCCAGTACTTC

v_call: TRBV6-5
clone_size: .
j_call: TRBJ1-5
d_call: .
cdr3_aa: CASNQDQPQHF
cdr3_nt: TGTGCCAGCAATCAGGACCAGCCCCAGCATTTT

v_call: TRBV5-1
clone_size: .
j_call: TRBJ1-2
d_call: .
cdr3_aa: CASSLRVPMVTYGYTF
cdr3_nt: TGCGCCAGCAGCTTAAGGGTCCCTATGGTTACCTATGGCTACACCTTC

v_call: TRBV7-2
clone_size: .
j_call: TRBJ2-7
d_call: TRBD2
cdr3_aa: CASSPYRGSHEQYF
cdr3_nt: TGTGCCAGCAGCCCCTACCGCGGGAGTCACGAGCAGTACTTC

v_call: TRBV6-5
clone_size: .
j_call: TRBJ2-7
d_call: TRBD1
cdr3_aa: CASSSQTGEPYEQYF
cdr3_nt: TGTGCCAGCAGTTCCCAGACAGGGGAGCCCTACGAGCAGTACTTC